This T cell receptor beta chain was recovered during a study of vaccination effects on CD4 cells after COVID-19. Background on the study: The cohort was immunized with two doses of either the BNT162b2 or mRNA-1273 vaccine.

Using viral peptide pools, the ViraFEST assay grew out antigen-specific CD4+ T cells prior to sequencing. Culture proceeded for 9 to 11 days, and CD4+ T cells were then isolated. Neither prior SARS-CoV-2 infection nor positive nucleocapsid antibodies were present in the vaccine recipients. The data were produced by immunoSEQ multiplex PCR, yet TCRdb's version contains in-frame clones alone and is incomplete. The sample lists tens of thousands of clones; approximately 70% were seen once. This clone has a handful of counts. The antigen is not known. Germline V gives CDR1 LNHDA, CDR2 SQIVND (reference sequence). CDR3 size: 15 residues. Trimming shortened V by 9 bases and J by 7 bases, and 19 bases separated the two germline ends.

The chain joins TRBV19 to TRBJ1-6; no firm D call. The sample was CD4+ T cells from PBMCs cultured with HCoV-OC43 spike peptides, taken before COVID-19 vaccination. Subset reported: HCoV-OC43 spike overlapping peptide pool stimulation. The clonotype originates from a human donor who received a COVID-19 vaccine. The CDR3 loop is CASKRGGEGNSPLHF. CDR3 nucleotide sequence: TGTGCCAGCAAACGCGGCGGTGAGGGAAATTCACCCCTCCACTTT.